The clone carrying this T cell receptor (beta chain) was seen a handful of times. Germline loops: CDR1 KGHSH, CDR2 LQKENI. The J segment lost 1 base and the V segment lost 3 bases, leaving 8 bases of the junction unmatched. CDR3 size: 16 residues. The sample originates from a study of OX40 agonist ivuxolimab in advanced cancers. Assay: immunoSEQ multiplex PCR; the TCRdb copy retains only in-frame clones and omits some. The sample includes some 55,000 clones, about four fifths of them seen just once. This rearrangement joins TRBV18 to TRBJ1-1; TRBD1 agrees at 7 bases. Sample: CD4+ or CD8+ T cells sorted from blood, taken in a trial of the OX40 agonist ivuxolimab. This TCR was recovered from an adult with an advanced solid tumor such as melanoma, head and neck, liver or kidney cancer. For the CDR3, the DNA is TGTGCCAGCTCACCCGGACAGGCCAGGGGGAACACTGAAGCTTTCTTT. Protein: CASSPGQARGNTEAFF.